Presented here are 13 T cell receptor beta chains from one specimen sequenced in a study of OX40 agonist ivuxolimab in advanced cancers. The protocol was immunoSEQ multiplex PCR, while the TCRdb copy is restricted to in-frame clones and leaves out a portion. The profile shows about 110,000 clones, around 93% of them singletons. The sequenced sample was CD4+ or CD8+ T cells sorted from blood, obtained in a trial of the OX40 agonist ivuxolimab. The receptors originated from an adult with an advanced solid tumor such as melanoma, head and neck, liver or kidney cancer.

V and J are TRBV5-4 and TRBJ2-7, with 9 bases identical to TRBD2. The CDR3 covers 13 residues. J gave up 4 bases and V 3 bases, and 2 bases lay outside the gene matches. Germline V gene lookup returns CDR1 SGHNT and CDR2 YYREEE (reference sequence). The CDR3 coding sequence is TGTGCCAGCAGCTCTGGACTAGCGTACGAGCAGTACTTC. Protein sequence: CASSSGLAYEQYF.

Points on this clone: One junction end disagrees with the germline gene, perhaps due to a read error. The same CDR3 also results from other DNA sequences found in this sample. The rearrangement joins TRBV10-3 to TRBJ1-2; D remains unclear. CDR1 and CDR2 (germline): ENHRY, SYGVKD. The CDR3 covers 14 residues. This CDR3 is CAISESFGDYGYTF. The CDR3 nucleotides read TGTGCCATCAGTGAGTCTTTCGGTGACTACGGCTACACCTTC.

CDR3 DNA: TGTGCCACCTCGACAGGCACAGATACGCAGTATTTT. It translates to CATSTGTDTQYF. The chain couples TRBV10-3 to TRBJ2-3, with a tentative D call TRBD1 (5 bases). Germline V gene lookup returns CDR1 ENHRY and CDR2 SYGVKD. V was clipped by 10 bases and J by 1 base, with 9 bases between them. The CDR3 sequence is 12 residues long.

The genes are TRBV19 and TRBJ2-6, with D possibly TRBD1 on 5 matching bases. This CDR3 has 20 residues. V was shortened by 5 bases and J by 4 bases, with 27 bases between the two germline ends. Germline-derived CDR1 and CDR2 are LNHDA and SQIVND (reference sequence). In DNA, the CDR3 is TGTGCCAGTAGTCCTGTGGGGCAGGTTCCGTCCTTTCTGGGGGCCAACGTCCTGACTTTC. Protein: CASSPVGQVPSFLGANVLTF.

This clone turned up a few times. The chain has TRBV4-1 and TRBJ2-3; TRBD2 matches 13 bases. With 2 bases clipped from V and 4 bases from J, the junction kept 9 bases outside the gene matches. CDR1 is MGHRA, CDR2 YSYEKL, per germline. This CDR3 is built from 18 residues. CDR3 amino acids: CASSQFSRLAGGADTQYF. CDR3 in DNA: TGCGCCAGCAGCCAATTCTCTAGACTAGCGGGGGGCGCAGATACGCAGTATTTT.

This chain uses TRBV7-6 with TRBJ2-5; the D gene is possibly TRBD2 (7 bases). There are 16 residues in the CDR3. CDR1 is SGHVS and CDR2 is FNYEAQ in the germline V gene. Trimming pared 1 base from V and 4 bases from J, leaving 16 bases between. This CDR3 reads CASSLGGGRFGETQYF. In DNA, the CDR3 is TGTGCCAGCAGCTTAGGGGGGGGGCGCTTTGGAGAGACCCAGTACTTC.

The V gene is TRBV18, the J gene TRBJ1-4; D gene ambiguous. V was clipped by 5 bases and J by 4 bases, with 8 bases between them. From germline, CDR1 is KGHSH and CDR2 LQKENI. The CDR3 has 13 residues. CDR3 protein: CASSEEGNEKLFF. CDR3 nucleotide sequence: TGTGCCAGCTCAGAGGAGGGTAATGAAAAACTGTTTTTT.

Only one count was recorded for this clone. V is TRBV25-1 and J is TRBJ1-3; TRBD1 aligns across 8 bases. The V gene end was trimmed by 7 bases and the J gene end by 4 bases; junction bases not matched to a gene: 6. Germline loops: CDR1 MGHDK, CDR2 SYGVNS. This CDR3 comprises 14 residues. DNA for the CDR3: TGTGCCAGCACCGACAGGGGTGCAGGAAACACCATATATTTT. Translation gives CASTDRGAGNTIYF.

This clone has a single count. V usage is TRBV10-3 and J usage is TRBJ2-2; D may be TRBD2 (5 bases). The CDR3 has 14 residues. V was shortened by 11 bases and J by 6 bases, with 19 bases between the two germline ends. Germline V gives CDR1 ENHRY, CDR2 SYGVKD. CDR3 sequence (DNA): TGTGCCGTCCAGATGGGGAGTTTAGCCGGGGAGCTGTTTTTT. This translates into CAVQMGSLAGELFF.

The chain is built from TRBV29-1 and TRBJ2-7; 12 bases are a match to TRBD1. V shed 1 base, J shed 5 bases, and the junction held 3 bases outside the gene matches. The CDR3 runs 14 residues. Germline assignment: CDR1 SQVTM and CDR2 ANQGSEA. For the CDR3, the DNA is TGCAGCGTTGAAGCGGGACAGGGGGCCAACGAGCAGTACTTC. Translation gives CSVEAGQGANEQYF.

This clone was recorded a few times. The DNA for the CDR3 is TGTGCCACCAGCAGAGATCCAGGGGGCGTGGATGAGCAGTTCTTC. It is translated as CATSRDPGGVDEQFF. J is TRBJ2-1 and V is TRBV15, with TRBD1 identical over 8 bases. Trimming at V came to 0 bases and at J to 8 bases, leaving 6 bases not matched to a gene. The CDR3 sequence is 15 residues long. Germline V gene sequence: CDR1 LNHNV, CDR2 YYDKDF (reference sequence).

The chain combines TRBV19 with TRBJ2-1; 11 bases match TRBD2. After removal of 4 bases from V and 7 bases from J, the junction contained 21 bases not matched to a gene. In germline, CDR1 is LNHDA, CDR2 SQIVND (reference sequence). The CDR3 has 20 amino acids. Written as DNA, the CDR3 is TGTGCCAGTAGTACGAAGGGGACAGGTCTAACTAGCGGGAGATTTAATGAGCAGTTCTTC. Translating it yields CASSTKGTGLTSGRFNEQFF.

The chain combines TRBV6-1 with TRBJ1-1; no definite D call. The CDR3 has 15 amino acids. Germline CDR1 reads MNHNS; CDR2 reads SASEGT. The V end lost 5 bases, the J end lost 2 bases, and 15 bases lay between the germline ends. The CDR3 region is CASSLFSTLNTEAFF. The DNA for the CDR3 is TGTGCCAGCAGTCTGTTCTCAACTCTTAACACTGAAGCTTTCTTT.